One sample yielded the 16 T cell receptor beta chains listed below, sequenced in a study of cytomegalovirus exposure and HLA in healthy donors. PCR employed 60 Vbeta and 13 Jbeta primers. Clones were read by immunoSEQ multiplex PCR, and TCRdb kept only the in-frame ones, dropping some. The table shows 80,000 or so clones, with around 60% occurring only once. The specimen sequenced was PBMCs. These receptors were taken from a male donor in good health and CMV-seropositive.

The chain joins TRBV28 to TRBJ1-2; 7 nucleotides agree with TRBD1. The V and J ends lost 2 bases and 6 bases, in that order; junction bases with no gene match: 9. CDR3 size: 15 residues. Germline values: CDR1 MDHEN, CDR2 SYDVKM. CDR3 DNA sequence: TGTGCCAGCAGTTTAAGCTACAGGGGAGCGGATGGCTACACCTTC. This encodes CASSLSYRGADGYTF.

The chain recombines TRBV2 with TRBJ1-2, with TRBD1 as a possible D gene (5 bases). Germline CDR1 SNHLY, CDR2 FYNNEI. Trimming left V 8 bases short and J 12 bases short, with 16 bases between. This CDR3 has 11 amino acids. Written as DNA, the CDR3 is TGTGCCAGCCAAAATTCGCAGGGTGACACCTTC. Translation gives CASQNSQGDTF.

The genes are TRBV19 and TRBJ2-7, with TRBD1 as a possible D gene (6 bases). Germline V gives CDR1 LNHDA, CDR2 SQIVND (reference sequence). CDR3 length equals 15 residues. V shed 3 bases and J shed 2 bases, with 14 bases lying between them. CDR3 nucleotide sequence: TGTGCCAGTAGTATTACTCCAGGGGACCCCTACGAGCAGTACTTC. It specifies CASSITPGDPYEQYF.

V gene TRBV30 combines with J gene TRBJ1-2; the D gene is possibly TRBD1 (5 bases). This CDR3 comprises 17 residues. Trimming shortened V by 5 bases and J by 5 bases, and 27 bases separated the two germline ends. CDR1 and CDR2 from the germline V gene are GTSNPN and SVGIG (reference sequence). This CDR3 reads CAWVAGPRGLGTYGYTF. The CDR3 DNA reads as TGTGCCTGGGTAGCAGGGCCAAGGGGTTTAGGTACATATGGCTACACCTTC.

The chain combines TRBV9 with TRBJ2-7; tentative D call: TRBD2 (6 bases). The germline gives CDR1 SGDLS, CDR2 YYNGEE. With 4 bases removed from V and 6 bases from J, the gap between germline ends came to 23 bases. The CDR3 totals 16 residues. The CDR3 DNA sequence: TGTGCCAGCAGCACCGATTTCCGGGGGACCGGGATCGAGCAGTACTTC. Encoded protein: CASSTDFRGTGIEQYF.

The V call is TRBV6-1, the J call TRBJ2-7, with 9 nucleotides matching TRBD2. Germline loops: CDR1 MNHNS, CDR2 SASEGT. The V segment lost 10 bases and the J segment 5 bases; nucleotides outside the gene matches: 12. CDR3 length equals 14 residues. The CDR3, as DNA: TGTGCCACGGGCGGGGGGGGACTAAATAACGAGCAGTACTTC. As protein: CATGGGGLNNEQYF.

This chain joins TRBV11-2 and TRBJ1-4, with 7 nucleotides matching TRBD1. The CDR3 sequence is 15 residues long. Germline V gene sequence: CDR1 SGHAT, CDR2 FQNNGV. Unmatched junction bases numbered 10, after V lost 5 bases and J lost 7 bases. The CDR3 spells CASSPVTGAGEKLFF. The DNA of the CDR3 is TGTGCCAGCAGCCCGGTAACAGGGGCGGGTGAAAAACTGTTTTTT. Looking up the rest from reference TRBV11-2 and TRBJ1-4 gives the full variable domain: EAGVAQSPRYKIIEKRQSVAFWCNPISGHATLYWYQQILGQGPKLLIQFQNNGVVDDSQLPKDRFSAERLKGVDSTLKIQPAKLEDSAVYLCASSPVTGAGEKLFFGSGTQLSVL.

This clone was seen a few times. This chain joins TRBV5-1 and TRBJ2-7, with 10 bases fitting TRBD1. Germline CDR1 SGHRS, CDR2 YFSETQ. The CDR3 length is 15 residues. The V segment lost 2 bases and the J segment 5 bases; nucleotides outside the gene matches: 7. Here the CDR3 reads CASSFRDRGWNEQYF. The CDR3, as DNA: TGCGCCAGCAGCTTCCGGGACAGGGGTTGGAACGAGCAGTACTTC.

V usage is TRBV7-9 and J usage is TRBJ2-5; 13 positions match TRBD2. Germline lookup yields CDR1 SEHNR and CDR2 FQNEAQ (reference sequence). V shed 4 bases, J shed 5 bases, and the junction held 7 bases outside the gene matches. This CDR3 contains 16 residues. In DNA, the CDR3 is TGTGCCAGCAGCTCATCGGGACTAGCGGGAACGGAGACCCAGTACTTC. Amino acids: CASSSSGLAGTETQYF.

The chain couples TRBV5-1 to TRBJ2-2; D might be TRBD1 (8 bases). Trimming removed 0 bases at V and 6 bases at J, with 12 bases between. CDR1 is SGHRS and CDR2 is YFSETQ in the germline V gene. CDR3 size: 15 residues. As DNA, the CDR3 is TGCGCCAGCAGCTTGGACAGGGGGGGATCCGGGGAGCTGTTTTTT. This gives the protein CASSLDRGGSGELFF.

This rearrangement joins TRBV19 to TRBJ2-2; TRBD2 aligns across 13 bases. Trimming at V came to 6 bases and at J to 5 bases, leaving 6 bases not matched to a gene. The CDR3 runs to 16 residues. Germline V gene lookup returns CDR1 LNHDA and CDR2 SQIVND (reference sequence). The CDR3: CASSRTSGGGTGELFF. CDR3 sequence (DNA): TGTGCCAGTAGCCGGACTAGCGGGGGAGGTACCGGGGAGCTGTTTTTT. Full variable domain (outside the CDR3, taken from reference TRBV19 and TRBJ2-2): DGGITQSPKYLFRKEGQNVTLSCEQNLNHDAMYWYRQDPGQGLRLIYYSQIVNDFQKGDIAEGYSVSREKKESFPLTVTSAQKNPTAFYLCASSRTSGGGTGELFFGEGSRLTVL.

The chain carries TRBV4-2 and TRBJ2-1, with 12 bases fitting TRBD2. Germline loops: CDR1 LGHNA, CDR2 YNFKEQ. CDR3 length equals 16 residues. The J segment lost 16 bases and the V segment lost 0 bases, leaving 13 bases of the junction unmatched. CDR3 DNA: TGTGCCAGCAGCCAAGACCACACTAGCGGGAGGAGAGGTGGTTTCTTC. It encodes CASSQDHTSGRRGGFF.

The CDR3 DNA follows: TGTGCCAGCAGCTCGGGACTAGCGGGGGCCGGGGAGCTGTTTTTT. This encodes CASSSGLAGAGELFF. The chain carries TRBV7-3 and TRBJ2-2, with 14 bases matching TRBD2. CDR3 length: 15 residues. Germline CDR1 reads SGHTA; CDR2 reads FQGTGA. Trimming removed 4 bases from V and 6 bases from J; junction bases left unmatched: 1.

This chain connects TRBV7-6 to TRBJ1-4, with D possibly being TRBD1 (6 bases). The ends were cut back, 2 bases at V and 7 bases at J, with 17 bases in the middle. Germline CDR1 SGHVS, CDR2 FNYEAQ. The CDR3 sequence is 16 residues long. The CDR3 is CASSLLSGQSAEKLFF. CDR3 DNA: TGTGCCAGCAGCTTACTGAGCGGACAGTCCGCTGAAAAACTGTTTTTT.

This clone appeared a few times. The chain joins TRBV7-2 to TRBJ2-1; 9 bases line up with TRBD2. V was clipped by 5 bases and J by 6 bases; unmatched bases: 8. Germline V lookup: CDR1 SGHTA, CDR2 FQGNSA. This CDR3 is built from 15 residues. The CDR3 loop is CASSESSGTLNEQFF. CDR3 in DNA: TGTGCCAGCAGCGAGTCTAGCGGGACCCTCAATGAGCAGTTCTTC. Based on the CDR3 plus reference TRBV7-2 and TRBJ2-1, the full variable domain is GAGVSQSPSNKVTEKGKDVELRCDPISGHTALYWYRQSLGQGLEFLIYFQGNSAPDKSGLPSDRFSAERTGGSVSTLTIQRTQQEDSAVYLCASSESSGTLNEQFFGPGTRLTVL.

The gene calls are TRBV30 and TRBJ1-3; D may be TRBD1 (5 bases). Trimming cost V 8 bases and J 0 bases, with 14 bases left between them. Germline V lookup: CDR1 GTSNPN, CDR2 SVGIG (reference sequence). The CDR3 consists of 14 residues. For the CDR3, the DNA is TGTGCCGGGGGGGGACCGAGCTCTGGAAACACCATATATTTT. Protein sequence: CAGGGPSSGNTIYF.